Here is one TCR beta chain with its context. Its antigen is unknown. The data were obtained in a study of cytomegalovirus exposure and HLA in healthy donors. General study results and limits: Indistinguishability led to the exclusion of some V segments, TRBV6-2 and TRBV6-3 included.

Germline V gives CDR1 MGHRA, CDR2 YSYEKL. Trimming left V 0 bases short and J 5 bases short, with 17 bases between. The CDR3 covers 17 residues. PCR primers comprised 60 Vbeta and 13 Jbeta primers. Here immunoSEQ multiplex PCR was the method, and the copy in TCRdb shows in-frame clones only, minus some. The sample holds over 150,000 clones, around 75% seen once. This rearrangement joins TRBV4-1 to TRBJ2-1; D might be TRBD2 (6 bases). The clonotype comes from a male donor in good health and CMV-seronegative. Sequenced: PBMCs. CDR3 sequence: CASSQEWGTDINNEQFF. The CDR3 DNA reads as TGCGCCAGCAGCCAAGAGTGGGGGACTGATATTAACAATGAGCAGTTCTTC.